The rows below give T cell receptor beta chains drawn from one sample of a study of cytomegalovirus exposure and HLA in healthy donors. Clones were sequenced by immunoSEQ multiplex PCR, and TCRdb holds only the in-frame ones, with some missing. The sample has roughly 100,000 clones, roughly 85% seen once. The sequenced sample was PBMCs. The source of these receptors is a man in his forties or fifties in good health and CMV-seronegative. CDR3s include the opening cysteine and the closing phenylalanine or tryptophan. The order of the fields is V gene, clone size, D gene, J gene, CDR3 protein, CDR3 DNA. The D gene is left open where the match is weak. The size of a clone is reported for some rows only, either as once, few or many, or as a class for expanded clones.

>TRBV7-2|-|TRBD1|TRBJ1-4
CASSPGQGREKLFF
TGTGCCAGCAGCCCGGGACAGGGCCGTGAAAAACTGTTTTTT
>TRBV5-6|-|TRBD2|TRBJ2-2
CASSPWGGLSTGELFF
TGTGCCAGCAGCCCTTGGGGGGGTTTGTCCACCGGGGAGCTGTTTTTT
>TRBV13|-|TRBD2|TRBJ2-1
CASSPLGAGGSYNEQFF
TGTGCCAGCAGCCCCCTAGGAGCGGGGGGGTCCTACAATGAGCAGTTCTTC
>TRBV5-1|once|TRBD2|TRBJ2-5
CASSLAGGQETQYF
TGCGCCAGCAGCTTAGCGGGGGGGCAAGAGACCCAGTACTTC
>TRBV5-8|-|-|TRBJ1-6
CASSFVDEDRCPLHF
TGTGCCAGCAGCTTTGTCGACGAAGACAGATGTCCCCTCCACTTT
>TRBV15|-|TRBD1|TRBJ2-3
CATSRDWRQGDSTDTQYF
TGTGCCACCAGCAGAGATTGGAGACAGGGGGATAGCACAGATACGCAGTATTTT
>TRBV18|-|TRBD2|TRBJ2-5
CASSRSSGETQYF
TGTGCCAGCTCACGTTCTAGCGGGGAGACCCAGTACTTC
>TRBV11-2|-|-|TRBJ2-5
CASRETGARQTQYF
TGTGCCAGCAGGGAGACGGGAGCCAGGCAGACCCAGTACTTC
>TRBV5-1|-|TRBD1|TRBJ1-1
CASRRSGTGMNTEAFF
TGCGCCAGCAGACGGAGCGGGACAGGAATGAACACTGAAGCTTTCTTT
>TRBV6-1|-|-|TRBJ2-3
CASSEFGGTGTDTQYF
TGTGCCAGCAGTGAATTTGGGGGGACGGGCACAGATACGCAGTATTTT
>TRBV7-3|-|TRBD2|TRBJ2-4
CASSQRGGVKNIQYF
TGTGCCAGCAGCCAACGGGGGGGCGTCAAAAACATTCAGTACTTC
>TRBV7-8|-|-|TRBJ2-1
CASSGGGPRPYNEQFF
TGTGCCAGCAGCGGGGGGGGGCCGAGACCTTACAATGAGCAGTTCTTC
>TRBV5-1|-|-|TRBJ2-7
CASSLDRGGSYEQYF
TGCGCCAGCAGCTTGGACAGGGGGGGATCCTACGAGCAGTACTTC
>TRBV10-3|-|TRBD1|TRBJ2-2
CAVQNRGRDTGELFF
TGTGCCGTACAAAACAGGGGTCGAGACACCGGGGAGCTGTTTTTT
>TRBV27|once|TRBD2|TRBJ2-5
CASSPRRGETQYF
TGTGCCAGCAGTCCTCGGCGGGGGGAGACCCAGTACTTC
>TRBV9|-|-|TRBJ1-1
CASSQGMNTEAFF
TGTGCCAGCAGCCAGGGGATGAACACTGAAGCTTTCTTT
>TRBV15|-|-|TRBJ1-3
CATSQTYTGYGNTIYF
TGTGCCACCAGCCAAACCTACACAGGGTACGGAAACACCATATATTTT
>TRBV29-1|-|-|TRBJ2-2
CSVEYSGELFF
TGCAGCGTTGAATACAGCGGGGAGCTGTTTTTT
>TRBV7-2|-|-|TRBJ2-3
CASSLTGTDTQYF
TGTGCCAGCAGCTTAACTGGCACAGATACGCAGTATTTT
>TRBV7-8|-|-|TRBJ2-7
CASSLVEDREPYEQYF
TGTGCCAGCAGCTTAGTGGAGGACAGAGAACCCTACGAGCAGTACTTC
>TRBV6-1|-|-|TRBJ1-1
CATSEAFF
TGTGCCACCTCTGAAGCTTTCTTT
>TRBV18|-|TRBD2|TRBJ2-4
CASSPYDGGIAKNIQYF
TGTGCCAGCTCACCATACGACGGGGGGATAGCCAAAAACATTCAGTACTTC
>TRBV5-1|-|TRBD1|TRBJ2-1
CASSVTGATYNEQFF
TGCGCCAGCAGCGTAACAGGGGCGACCTACAATGAGCAGTTCTTC
>TRBV5-4|-|TRBD1|TRBJ1-5
CASSQGVAQPQHF
TGTGCCAGCAGCCAGGGGGTGGCTCAGCCCCAGCATTTT
>TRBV14|-|-|TRBJ1-1
CASSQDWAGEAFF
TGTGCCAGCAGCCAAGATTGGGCAGGGGAAGCTTTCTTT
>TRBV7-8|-|TRBD1|TRBJ1-5
CASSYRGGQPQHF
TGTGCCAGCAGCTACAGGGGGGGACAGCCCCAGCATTTT
>TRBV2|-|TRBD2|TRBJ2-7
CASNIQGLAYEQYF
TGTGCCAGCAATATCCAGGGACTAGCCTACGAGCAGTACTTC
>TRBV30|-|TRBD1|TRBJ2-3
CAWIRQGADTQYF
TGTGCCTGGATCCGACAGGGGGCAGATACGCAGTATTTT
>TRBV5-1|-|-|TRBJ2-6
CASSWRGSGANVLTF
TGCGCCAGCAGCTGGAGGGGATCTGGGGCCAACGTCCTGACTTTC
>TRBV14|-|-|TRBJ1-4
CASSQDPQGFPPGEKLFF
TGTGCCAGCAGCCAAGATCCACAGGGTTTCCCTCCCGGTGAAAAACTGTTTTTT
>TRBV29-1|-|-|TRBJ1-2
CSVEDFGGNLGGYTF
TGCAGCGTTGAAGATTTTGGGGGGAATCTTGGTGGCTACACCTTC
>TRBV4-1|-|-|TRBJ1-6
CASTFRGPAANNSPLHF
TGCGCCAGCACCTTTCGAGGGCCGGCGGCAAATAATTCACCCCTCCACTTT
>TRBV19|few|TRBD1|TRBJ2-7
CASRNRGQSYEQYF
TGTGCCAGTAGAAACAGGGGACAGAGCTACGAGCAGTACTTC
>TRBV6-4|medium-sized|TRBD2|TRBJ2-3
CASSESTSGGADTQYF
TGTGCCAGCAGTGAATCGACTAGCGGGGGGGCCGATACGCAGTATTTT
>TRBV4-1|-|TRBD1|TRBJ2-6
CASGLQGDSGANVLTF
TGCGCCAGCGGACTACAGGGGGACTCTGGGGCCAACGTCCTGACTTTC
>TRBV10-1|few|-|TRBJ1-2
CASSEGRANSYLTRGYTF
TGCGCCAGCAGTGAGGGCAGGGCCAACTCTTATTTAACCCGGGGCTACACCTTC
>TRBV5-6|-|-|TRBJ1-1
CASSPQGRDTEAFF
TGTGCCAGCAGCCCTCAGGGTCGGGACACTGAAGCTTTCTTT
>TRBV7-9|-|-|TRBJ1-1
CASSSNNYGGTEAFF
TGTGCCAGCAGCTCCAATAACTACGGGGGGACTGAAGCTTTCTTT
>TRBV5-4|-|-|TRBJ1-2
CASSPPPNRANYGYTF
TGTGCCAGCAGCCCACCCCCAAACAGGGCCAACTATGGCTACACCTTC
>TRBV7-8|few|TRBD2|TRBJ2-7
CASSSGLAGGVYEQYF
TGTGCCAGCAGCTCCGGACTAGCGGGGGGGGTCTACGAGCAGTACTTC
>TRBV5-1|-|-|TRBJ1-1
CASSLAYGDTEAFF
TGCGCCAGCAGCTTGGCCTATGGAGACACTGAAGCTTTCTTT
>TRBV4-3|-|TRBD2|TRBJ2-5
CASSQEKTSGGEPETQYF
TGCGCCAGCAGCCAAGAGAAAACTAGCGGGGGTGAGCCAGAGACCCAGTACTTC
>TRBV5-4|once|TRBD1|TRBJ1-4
CASSSGQGFNEKLFF
TGTGCCAGCAGCTCGGGACAGGGCTTTAATGAAAAACTGTTTTTT
>TRBV6-5|-|-|TRBJ2-3
CASSLLDTQYF
TGTGCCAGCAGCCTTCTGGATACGCAGTATTTT